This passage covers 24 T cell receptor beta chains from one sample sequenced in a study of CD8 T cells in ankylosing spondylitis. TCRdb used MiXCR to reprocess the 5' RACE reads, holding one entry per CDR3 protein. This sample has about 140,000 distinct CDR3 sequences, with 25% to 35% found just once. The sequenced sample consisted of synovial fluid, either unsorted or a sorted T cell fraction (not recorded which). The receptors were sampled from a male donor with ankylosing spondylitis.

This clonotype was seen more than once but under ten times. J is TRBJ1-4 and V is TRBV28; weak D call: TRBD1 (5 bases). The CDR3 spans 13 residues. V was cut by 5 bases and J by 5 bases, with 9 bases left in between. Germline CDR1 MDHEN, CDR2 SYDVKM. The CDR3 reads CASSRQPNEKLFF. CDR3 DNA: TGTGCCAGCAGTCGACAGCCCAATGAAAAACTGTTTTTT. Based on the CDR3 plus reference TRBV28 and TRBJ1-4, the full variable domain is DVKVTQSSRYLVKRTGEKVFLECVQDMDHENMFWYRQDPGLGLRLIYFSYDVKMKEKGDIPEGYSVSREKKERFSLILESASTNQTSMYLCASSRQPNEKLFFGSGTQLSVL.

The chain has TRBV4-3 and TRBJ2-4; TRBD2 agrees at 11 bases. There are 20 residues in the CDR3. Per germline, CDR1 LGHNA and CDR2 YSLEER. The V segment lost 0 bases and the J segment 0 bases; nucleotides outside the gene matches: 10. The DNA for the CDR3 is TGCGCCAGCAGCCAAGATCAGAGTAGCGGGAGGGGACAAGCCAAAAACATTCAGTACTTC. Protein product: CASSQDQSSGRGQAKNIQYF.

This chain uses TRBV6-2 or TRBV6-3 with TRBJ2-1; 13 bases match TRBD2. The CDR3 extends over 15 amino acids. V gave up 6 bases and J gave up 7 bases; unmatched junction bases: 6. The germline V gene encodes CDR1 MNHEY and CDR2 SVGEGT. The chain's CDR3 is CASRPGLAGMNEQFF. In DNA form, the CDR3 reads TGTGCCAGCAGACCGGGACTAGCGGGAATGAATGAGCAGTTCTTC.

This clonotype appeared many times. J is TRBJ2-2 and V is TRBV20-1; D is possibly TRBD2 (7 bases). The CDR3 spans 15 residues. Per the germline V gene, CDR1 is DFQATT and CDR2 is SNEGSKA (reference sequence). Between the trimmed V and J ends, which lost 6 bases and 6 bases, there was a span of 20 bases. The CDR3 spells CSAPWGGRRAGELFF. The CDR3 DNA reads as TGCAGTGCGCCTTGGGGGGGGCGACGTGCCGGGGAGCTGTTTTTT.

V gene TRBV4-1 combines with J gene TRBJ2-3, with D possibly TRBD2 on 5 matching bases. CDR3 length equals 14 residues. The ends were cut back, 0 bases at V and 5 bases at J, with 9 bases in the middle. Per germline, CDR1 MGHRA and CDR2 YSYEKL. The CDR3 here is CASSQDLAVDTQYF. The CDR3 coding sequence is TGCGCCAGCAGCCAAGACCTAGCTGTAGATACGCAGTATTTT.

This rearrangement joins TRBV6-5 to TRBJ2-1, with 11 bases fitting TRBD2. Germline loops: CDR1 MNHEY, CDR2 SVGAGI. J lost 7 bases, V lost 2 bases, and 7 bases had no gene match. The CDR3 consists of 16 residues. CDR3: CASSYGATSGANEQFF. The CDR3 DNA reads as TGTGCCAGCAGTTACGGCGCGACTAGCGGGGCAAATGAGCAGTTCTTC.

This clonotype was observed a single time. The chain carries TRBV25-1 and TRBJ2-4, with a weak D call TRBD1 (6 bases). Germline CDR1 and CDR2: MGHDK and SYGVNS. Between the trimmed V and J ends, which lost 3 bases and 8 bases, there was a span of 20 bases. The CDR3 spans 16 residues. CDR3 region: CASSDSNAVQGYIQYF. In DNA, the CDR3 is TGTGCCAGCAGTGACTCGAATGCGGTACAGGGATACATTCAGTACTTC.

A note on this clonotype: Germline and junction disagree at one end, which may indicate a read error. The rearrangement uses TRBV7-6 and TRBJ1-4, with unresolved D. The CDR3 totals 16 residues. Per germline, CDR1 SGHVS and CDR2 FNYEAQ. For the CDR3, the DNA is TGTGCCAGCAGCTTAGGCCCCAGGCAGGAAGTAGAAAAATTGTTTTTT. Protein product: CASSLGPRQEVEKLFF.

CDR3 coding DNA: TGTGCCAGCAACGACAGAGTACGCAATCAGCCCCAGCATTTT. This codes for CASNDRVRNQPQHF. The chain has TRBV28 and TRBJ1-5; the D gene is possibly TRBD1 (5 bases). The CDR3 spans 14 residues. CDR1 is MDHEN, CDR2 SYDVKM, per germline. The germline V and J ends were trimmed by 7 bases and 2 bases, with 12 bases remaining between them.

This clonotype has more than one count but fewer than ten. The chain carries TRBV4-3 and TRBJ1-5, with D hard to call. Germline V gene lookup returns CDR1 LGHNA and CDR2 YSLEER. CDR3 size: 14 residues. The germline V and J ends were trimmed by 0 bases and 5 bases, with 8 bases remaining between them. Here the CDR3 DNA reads TGCGCCAGCAGCCAAGACCGGTTTTATCAGCCCCAGCATTTT. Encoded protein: CASSQDRFYQPQHF.

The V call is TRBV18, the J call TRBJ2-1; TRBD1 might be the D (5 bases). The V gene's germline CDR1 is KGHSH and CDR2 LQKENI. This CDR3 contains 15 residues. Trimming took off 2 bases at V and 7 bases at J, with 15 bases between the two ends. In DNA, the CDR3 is TGTGCCAGCTCACCAAAGCAGGGCGCGACTAATGAGCAGTTCTTC. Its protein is CASSPKQGATNEQFF.

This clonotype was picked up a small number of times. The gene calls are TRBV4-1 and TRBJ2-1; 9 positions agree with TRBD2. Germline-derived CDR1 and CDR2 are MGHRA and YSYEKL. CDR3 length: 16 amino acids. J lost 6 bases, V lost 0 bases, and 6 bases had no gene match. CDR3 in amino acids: CASSQERRGGRNEQFF. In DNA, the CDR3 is TGCGCCAGCAGCCAAGAGAGGCGGGGGGGACGCAATGAGCAGTTCTTC.

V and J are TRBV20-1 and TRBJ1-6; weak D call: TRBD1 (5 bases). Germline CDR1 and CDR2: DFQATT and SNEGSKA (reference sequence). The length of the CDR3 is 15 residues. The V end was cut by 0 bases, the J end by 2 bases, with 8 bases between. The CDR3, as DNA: TGCAGTGCTAGAGAGGGGACCGCCTATAATTCACCCCTCCACTTT. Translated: CSAREGTAYNSPLHF.

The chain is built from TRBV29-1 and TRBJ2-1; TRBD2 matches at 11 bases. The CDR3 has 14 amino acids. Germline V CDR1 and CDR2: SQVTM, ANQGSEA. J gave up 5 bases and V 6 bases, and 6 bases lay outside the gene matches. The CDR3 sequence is CSVSTSGSHNEQFF. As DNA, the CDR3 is TGCAGCGTCAGCACTAGCGGGAGTCACAATGAGCAGTTCTTC.

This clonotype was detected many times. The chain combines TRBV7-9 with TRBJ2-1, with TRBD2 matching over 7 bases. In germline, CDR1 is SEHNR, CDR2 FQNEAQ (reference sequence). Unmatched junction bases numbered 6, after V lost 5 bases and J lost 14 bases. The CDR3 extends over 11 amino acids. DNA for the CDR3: TGTGCCAGCAGCCCGACCCGGGGGGAGTTCTTC. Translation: CASSPTRGEFF.

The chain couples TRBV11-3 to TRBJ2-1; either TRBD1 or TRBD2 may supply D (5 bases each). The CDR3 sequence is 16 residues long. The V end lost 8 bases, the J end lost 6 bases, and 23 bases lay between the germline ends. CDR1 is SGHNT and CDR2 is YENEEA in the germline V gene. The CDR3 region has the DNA TGTGCCAGCGCCCTCGAGGGGACGGGATACTCCAATGAGCAGTTCTTC. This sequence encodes CASALEGTGYSNEQFF.

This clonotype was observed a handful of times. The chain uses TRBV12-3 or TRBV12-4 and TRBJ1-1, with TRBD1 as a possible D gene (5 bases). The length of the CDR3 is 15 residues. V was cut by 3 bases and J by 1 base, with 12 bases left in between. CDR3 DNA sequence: TGTGCCAGCAGTTTGCGGGGCACAAGGAACACTGAAGCTTTCTTT. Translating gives CASSLRGTRNTEAFF.

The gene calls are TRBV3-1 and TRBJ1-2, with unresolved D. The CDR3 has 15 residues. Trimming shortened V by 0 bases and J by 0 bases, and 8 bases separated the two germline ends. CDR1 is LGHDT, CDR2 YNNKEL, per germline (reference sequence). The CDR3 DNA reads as TGTGCCAGCAGCCAAGAGGCCAAGCCTAACTATGGCTACACCTTC. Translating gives CASSQEAKPNYGYTF.

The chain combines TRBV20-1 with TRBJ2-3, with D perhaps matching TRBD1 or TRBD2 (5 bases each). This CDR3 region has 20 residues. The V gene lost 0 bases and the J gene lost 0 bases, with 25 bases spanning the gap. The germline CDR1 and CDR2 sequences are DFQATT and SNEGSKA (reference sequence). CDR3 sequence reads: CSARDRARVGERASTDTQYF. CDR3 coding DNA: TGCAGTGCTAGAGATCGCGCCAGGGTGGGAGAACGGGCTAGCACAGATACGCAGTATTTT.

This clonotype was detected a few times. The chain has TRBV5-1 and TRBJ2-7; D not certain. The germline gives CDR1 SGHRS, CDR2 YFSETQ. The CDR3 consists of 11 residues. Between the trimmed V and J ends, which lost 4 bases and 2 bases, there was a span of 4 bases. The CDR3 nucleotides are TGCGCCAGCAGCCATGCCTACGAGCAGTACTTC. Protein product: CASSHAYEQYF. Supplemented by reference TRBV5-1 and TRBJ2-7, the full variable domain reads KAGVTQTPRYLIKTRGQQVTLSCSPISGHRSVSWYQQTPGQGLQFLFEYFSETQRNKGNFPGRFSGRQFSNSRSEMNVSTLELGDSALYLCASSHAYEQYFGPGTRLTVT.

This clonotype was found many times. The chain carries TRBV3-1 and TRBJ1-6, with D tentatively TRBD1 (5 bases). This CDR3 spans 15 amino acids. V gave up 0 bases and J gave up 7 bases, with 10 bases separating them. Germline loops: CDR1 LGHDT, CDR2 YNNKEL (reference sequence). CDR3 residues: CASSQDQGENSPLHF. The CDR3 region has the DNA TGTGCCAGCAGCCAAGATCAAGGGGAGAATTCACCCCTCCACTTT.

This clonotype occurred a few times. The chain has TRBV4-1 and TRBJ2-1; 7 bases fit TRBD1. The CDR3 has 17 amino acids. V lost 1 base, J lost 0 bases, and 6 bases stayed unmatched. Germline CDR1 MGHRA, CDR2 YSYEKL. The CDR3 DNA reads TGCGCCAGCAGCCAAGGCCAGGGGGTGACCTCCTACAATGAGCAGTTCTTC. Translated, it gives CASSQGQGVTSYNEQFF.

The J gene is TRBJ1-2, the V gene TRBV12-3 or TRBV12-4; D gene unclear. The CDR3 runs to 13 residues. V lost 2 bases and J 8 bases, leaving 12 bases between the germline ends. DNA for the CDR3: TGTGCCAGCAGTTTAAAGGGTGCGGGGGGCTACACCTTC. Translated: CASSLKGAGGYTF.

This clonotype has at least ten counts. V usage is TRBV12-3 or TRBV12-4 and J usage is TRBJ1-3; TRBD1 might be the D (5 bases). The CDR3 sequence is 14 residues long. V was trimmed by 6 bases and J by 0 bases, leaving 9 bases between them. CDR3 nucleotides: TGTGCCAGCAGGCTCAGGGTCTCTGGAAACACCATATATTTT. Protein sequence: CASRLRVSGNTIYF.